By share, the clone carrying this TCR beta chain ranks as large. Each TRB amplification used roughly 250-550 ng of genomic DNA from blood. This entry comes from a study of T and B cells in COVID-19 patients. BIOMED2 TRB-A/B primer pools were used in multiplex TRB PCR. TCRdb reprocessed the multiplex PCR reads with MiXCR, giving one entry per CDR3 protein. The sample has about 5,300 distinct CDR3 sequences, roughly 23% seen once. The CDR3 sequence is 16 residues long. Germline CDR1 is SQVTM and CDR2 is ANQGSEA. Trimming took 7 bases from V and 8 from J, leaving 27 bases between them. The TCR sequence derives from a human donor with active COVID-19. J is TRBJ2-1 and V is TRBV29-1; maybe TRBD2 (6 bases). The sample comprised blood. For the CDR3, the DNA is TGCAGCGAGAAACCGCTCCGGGACTTCGGGACGGATGAGCAGTTCTTC. Residues: CSEKPLRDFGTDEQFF.